Listed here is a single T cell receptor beta chain. These data originate in a study of human T cells and chemical hapten exposure. TCRdb passed the RACE reads through MiXCR, listing each CDR3 protein once. The sample holds about 95,000 distinct CDR3 sequences, 11% seen once. Trimming took 6 bases from V and 0 from J; bases not matched to a gene: 10. In germline, CDR1 is MNHNS, CDR2 SASEGT. The CDR3 totals 16 residues. The time point is: patch test 2, 6 weeks after DPC sensitization. Treatment indicated: therapeutic diphenylcyclopropenone sensitization with weekly scalp DPC. The chain combines TRBV6-1 with TRBJ2-7; 8 nucleotides match TRBD2. The specimen was whole blood, collected in connection with sensitization to the hapten diphenylcyclopropenone (DPC). The origin of this receptor is a woman between 40 and 50 years old with alopecia areata. Some clones in this sample may be carry-over from other donors' samples. CDR3 nucleotide sequence: TGTGCCAGCAGCTTACTAGGCGGGGGGACCTCCTACGAGCAGTACTTC. It encodes CASSLLGGGTSYEQYF.